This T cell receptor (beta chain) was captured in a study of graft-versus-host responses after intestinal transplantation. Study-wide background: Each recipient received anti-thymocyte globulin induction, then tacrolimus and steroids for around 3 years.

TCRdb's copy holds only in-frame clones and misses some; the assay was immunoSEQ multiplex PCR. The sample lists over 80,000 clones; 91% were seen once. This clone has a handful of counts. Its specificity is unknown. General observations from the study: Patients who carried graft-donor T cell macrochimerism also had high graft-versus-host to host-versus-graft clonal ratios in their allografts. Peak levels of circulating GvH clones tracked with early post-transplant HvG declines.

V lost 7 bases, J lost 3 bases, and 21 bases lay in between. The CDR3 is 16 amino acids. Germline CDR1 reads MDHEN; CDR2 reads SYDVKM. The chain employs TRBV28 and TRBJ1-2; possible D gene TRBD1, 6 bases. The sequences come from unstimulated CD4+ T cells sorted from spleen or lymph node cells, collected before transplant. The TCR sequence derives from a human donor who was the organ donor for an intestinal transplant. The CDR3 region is CASTMGGGLIHYGYTF. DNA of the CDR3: TGTGCCAGCACCATGGGGGGGGGCCTGATTCACTATGGCTACACCTTC.